Sequencing of this T cell receptor beta chain was carried out in a study of PD-1 blockade in classical Hodgkin lymphoma. The CDR3 is 17 amino acids. Germline V gene sequence: CDR1 MGHRA, CDR2 YSYEKL. Trimming took 4 bases from V and 0 from J; bases not matched to a gene: 7. Study-wide results and caveats: Individuals initiating nivolumab under 1 year after ASCT were excluded. CD4+ but not CD8+ TCR diversity rose significantly by C4D1. Complete responders' baseline diversity resembled that of newly diagnosed patients.

The patients all showed relapse after autologous stem cell transplantation, while their brentuximab vedotin exposure varied. Each best response was a complete response, a partial response or progressive disease. Profiling relied on immunoSEQ multiplex PCR, and the TCRdb table lists in-frame clones only, not all of them. Here the sample spans some 84,000 clones, 80% to 95% being singletons. Turning to this clone: The antigen is not known.

This material consisted of peripheral blood mononuclear cells (PBMCs), taken before the second cycle of nivolumab. V gene TRBV4-1 combines with J gene TRBJ1-5; 9 bases line up with TRBD1. The receptor comes from a human donor with classical Hodgkin lymphoma. The CDR3 nucleotides are TGCGCCAGCAGCCCCGGGACAGGGCTCAATAGCAATCAGCCCCAGCATTTT. This gives the protein CASSPGTGLNSNQPQHF.